The clone carrying this T cell receptor (delta chain) qualifies as medium-sized (0.01 to 0.1%). A read error likely explains this, since a far larger clone differs by one base. This sample was taken from a study of gamma-delta T cells after stem cell transplantation. TCRdb re-called clones from the RT-PCR reads via CATT. Of over a thousand delta-chain clones listed, more than 1.5% were seen once; the top ten hold around a third. The specimen was gamma-delta T cells. The source of this sequence is a human donor. It is not recorded whose cells these are; they may come from a transplant donor.

The CDR3 DNA is TGTGCCTGTGACACCGTAGGGGAGAACCTTAAACTCATCTTT. It encodes CACDTVGENLKLIF. The genes are TRDV2 and TRDJ1; possibly TRDD3 for D (5 bases). Trimming removed 0 bases at V and 7 bases at J, with 14 bases between. CDR3 length equals 14 residues. Germline assignment: CDR1 GEAIGNYY and CDR2 EKD.